This is a list of T cell receptor beta chains from one sample in a study of blood T cell repertoires in COVID-19. Clones were sequenced by immunoSEQ multiplex PCR, and TCRdb holds only the in-frame ones, with some missing. The sample holds 150,000 to 250,000 clones, about nine tenths seen once. The sequencing input was PBMCs or T cells enriched from blood (not recorded which). All receptors come from a woman aged 25 to 39 who had recovered from COVID-19. The CDR3 runs from the conserved cysteine through the conserved F or W. The order of the fields is D gene, J gene, clone size, V gene, CDR3 protein, CDR3 DNA. D genes are given only for firm matches. Part of the rows lack a size; the others show once, few, many or a class for expanded clones.

>TRBD1|TRBJ1-4|NA|TRBV5-1
CASSKGQGVVANEKLFF
TGCGCCAGCAGCAAGGGACAGGGGGTAGTGGCTAATGAAAAACTGTTTTTT
>TRBD1|TRBJ1-1|many|TRBV30
CAWKGSRGIAEAFF
TGTGCCTGGAAAGGTTCCAGGGGGATCGCTGAAGCTTTCTTT
>NA|TRBJ1-5|NA|TRBV6-5
CASSYRGSGNQPQHF
TGTGCCAGCAGTTACCGGGGGTCGGGCAATCAGCCCCAGCATTTT
>TRBD1|TRBJ2-1|once|TRBV5-6
CASSLLGTGGMYEQFF
TGTGCCAGCAGCTTGTTAGGGACAGGGGGTATGTATGAGCAGTTCTTC
>NA|TRBJ1-2|NA|TRBV25-1
CASSVPDRPYYTF
TGTGCCAGCAGTGTCCCCGACAGACCATACTACACCTTC
>NA|TRBJ1-1|NA|TRBV3-1/TRBV3-2
CASSQQGPTEAFF
TGTGCCAGCAGCCAACAGGGTCCCACTGAAGCTTTCTTT
>NA|TRBJ1-5|NA|TRBV6-4
CASSDSIRSGPSNQPQHF
TGTGCCAGCAGTGACTCGATAAGGTCAGGGCCTAGCAATCAGCCCCAGCATTTT
>NA|TRBJ1-4|NA|TRBV12-5
CASGRDRIDEKLFF
TGTGCTAGTGGCCGAGACAGGATTGATGAAAAACTGTTTTTT
>NA|TRBJ2-7|NA|TRBV6-2/TRBV6-3
CASSFRTVSGEQYF
TGTGCCAGCAGTTTCCGGACGGTGAGCGGCGAGCAGTACTTC
>NA|TRBJ1-4|once|TRBV7-9
CASSGGEKLFF
TGTGCCAGCAGCGGGGGGGAAAAACTGTTTTTT
>NA|TRBJ1-2|NA|TRBV19
CASSIVGAGSGYTF
TGTGCCAGTAGTATAGTTGGCGCAGGTAGTGGCTACACCTTC
>NA|TRBJ1-5|NA|TRBV24-1
CATSDWGENQPQHF
TGTGCCACCAGTGATTGGGGGGAAAATCAGCCCCAGCATTTT
>NA|TRBJ2-3|NA|TRBV7-3
CASSSRPGDTQYF
TGTGCCAGCAGCTCAAGACCCGGGGATACGCAGTATTTT
>NA|TRBJ1-6|few|TRBV7-2
CASSSRDGRNSPLHF
TGTGCCAGCAGCTCCCGGGATGGTCGTAATTCACCCCTCCACTTT
>TRBD2|TRBJ2-7|NA|TRBV7-8
CASSKAGTSGSYEQYF
TGTGCCAGCAGCAAGGCCGGGACTAGCGGTTCCTACGAGCAGTACTTC
>TRBD1|TRBJ2-7|NA|TRBV15
CATSRDRDSIYEQYF
TGTGCCACCAGCAGAGATCGGGACAGTATCTACGAGCAGTACTTC
>NA|TRBJ1-2|NA|TRBV4-2
CASSQGAGEGVYGYTF
TGTGCCAGCAGCCAAGGTGCGGGGGAGGGGGTATATGGCTACACCTTC
>NA|TRBJ1-1|NA|TRBV7-2
CASSSRGYNTEAFF
TGTGCCAGCAGTTCTAGGGGTTATAACACTGAAGCTTTCTTT
>NA|TRBJ1-1|NA|TRBV10-3
CAISEGPTGKGYTEAFF
TGTGCCATCAGTGAGGGGCCCACAGGGAAGGGGTACACTGAAGCTTTCTTT
>TRBD1|TRBJ2-2|once|TRBV10-1
CARDRGTTSSDTGELFF
TGCGCTCGGGACAGGGGAACAACTAGCAGTGACACCGGGGAGCTGTTTTTT
>TRBD2|TRBJ2-3|NA|TRBV27
CASNQTPRTGGHPDTQYF
TGTGCCAGCAACCAAACGCCCCGGACGGGGGGGCATCCAGATACGCAGTATTTT
>TRBD1|TRBJ1-2|once|TRBV20-1
CSASSSSTGKVHGYTF
TGCAGTGCTAGTTCCTCCTCGACAGGGAAGGTCCATGGCTACACCTTC
>NA|TRBJ1-5|NA|TRBV6-5
CASSRTDENQPQHF
TGTGCCAGCAGCCGGACAGATGAGAATCAGCCCCAGCATTTT
>TRBD1|TRBJ1-3|NA|TRBV7-2
CASSLAAGQGGGNTIYF
TGTGCCAGCAGCTTAGCGGCGGGACAGGGTGGTGGAAACACCATATATTTT
>TRBD1|TRBJ1-1|NA|TRBV4-1
CASSQEGTGIPTEAFF
TGCGCCAGCAGCCAAGAGGGGACAGGGATCCCCACTGAAGCTTTCTTT
>TRBD2|TRBJ2-5|NA|TRBV27
CASTHASGGRETQYF
TGTGCCAGCACTCATGCTAGCGGGGGGCGAGAGACCCAGTACTTC
>TRBD1|TRBJ1-1|NA|TRBV4-3
CASSQVISTGDTGNTEAFF
TGCGCCAGCAGCCAAGTCATAAGTACAGGGGATACGGGGAACACTGAAGCTTTCTTT
>NA|TRBJ2-6|NA|TRBV5-1
CASSAGFSGANVLTF
TGCGCCAGCAGCGCAGGGTTCTCTGGGGCCAACGTCCTGACTTTC
>TRBD2|TRBJ2-1|NA|TRBV2
CASRTSGSNEQFF
TGTGCCAGCAGAACTAGCGGGAGTAATGAGCAGTTCTTC
>NA|TRBJ1-6|NA|TRBV9
CASSVSQQNSPLHF
TGTGCCAGCAGCGTCAGCCAACAGAATTCACCCCTCCACTTT
>TRBD2|TRBJ2-5|NA|TRBV3-1/TRBV3-2
CASSSRAGARETQYF
TGTGCCAGCAGCTCGCGAGCGGGAGCGAGGGAGACCCAGTACTTC
>TRBD1|TRBJ2-5|NA|TRBV7-9
CASSPGGDQETQYF
TGTGCCAGCAGCCCAGGGGGAGACCAAGAGACCCAGTACTTC
>TRBD1|TRBJ1-1|NA|TRBV7-9
CASINQTTRDRATEAFF
TGTGCCAGCATCAACCAGACTACTCGGGACAGGGCCACTGAAGCTTTCTTT
>TRBD2|TRBJ2-3|NA|TRBV19
CASSETSGRADTQYF
TGTGCCAGTAGCGAGACTAGCGGGAGAGCAGATACGCAGTATTTT
>NA|TRBJ2-7|NA|TRBV6-5
CAIENSGISYEQYF
TGTGCCATTGAGAACAGTGGAATCTCCTACGAGCAGTACTTC
>TRBD2|TRBJ2-5|NA|TRBV5-4
CASSAGLAGERETQYF
TGTGCCAGCAGCGCCGGACTAGCGGGGGAACGAGAGACCCAGTACTTC
>NA|TRBJ1-3|NA|TRBV7-9
CASSTDQGNTIYF
TGTGCCAGCAGCACAGACCAGGGAAACACCATATATTTT
>TRBD2|TRBJ2-3|NA|TRBV24-1
CATSDQRESTDTQYF
TGTGCCACCAGTGATCAGCGGGAGAGCACAGATACGCAGTATTTT
>NA|TRBJ2-7|NA|TRBV25-1
CASSLGGAGDYEQYF
TGTGCCAGCAGTTTAGGCGGAGCCGGGGACTACGAGCAGTACTTC
>NA|TRBJ2-7|NA|TRBV24-1
CATSEHDRLPYEQYF
TGTGCCACCAGTGAACACGACAGACTCCCCTACGAGCAGTACTTC
>NA|TRBJ1-2|NA|TRBV14
CASSQGLTWGYTF
TGTGCCAGCAGCCAAGGACTGACTTGGGGCTACACCTTC
>TRBD1|TRBJ1-3|NA|TRBV16
CASSQLDRRSGNTIYF
TGTGCCAGCAGCCAATTGGACAGGCGCTCTGGAAACACCATATATTTT
>NA|TRBJ2-1|NA|TRBV9
CASSVAVGVHEQFF
TGTGCCAGCAGCGTAGCTGTAGGGGTCCATGAGCAGTTCTTC
>NA|TRBJ1-2|NA|TRBV15
CATSPSRGFGGYGYTF
TGTGCCACCAGCCCCAGCCGGGGGTTTGGGGGCTATGGCTACACCTTC
>NA|TRBJ2-6|NA|TRBV18
CASSPTGFSGANVLTF
TGTGCCAGCTCACCTACAGGATTCTCTGGGGCCAACGTCCTGACTTTC
>NA|TRBJ1-1|NA|TRBV13
CASSLWAPGAFF
TGTGCCAGCAGCTTATGGGCCCCGGGGGCTTTCTTT
>NA|TRBJ2-2|NA|TRBV5-1
CASSWKSGSGELFF
TGCGCCAGCAGCTGGAAGAGCGGGTCCGGGGAGCTGTTTTTT
>TRBD1|TRBJ1-6|NA|TRBV30
CAWSRDRANSPLHF
TGTGCCTGGAGTCGGGACAGGGCGAATTCACCCCTCCACTTT
>NA|TRBJ1-2|NA|TRBV7-8
CASSLDGLYYGYTF
TGTGCCAGCAGCTTAGATGGCCTGTACTATGGCTACACCTTC
>TRBD2|TRBJ2-5|NA|TRBV6-2/TRBV6-3
CASSRLAGGPGETQYF
TGTGCCAGCAGTCGACTAGCGGGGGGGCCGGGAGAGACCCAGTACTTC
>TRBD2|TRBJ2-1|NA|TRBV4-3
CASSQDAGGRGNEQFF
TGCGCCAGCAGCCAAGATGCGGGGGGCCGTGGGAATGAGCAGTTCTTC
>TRBD1|TRBJ1-6|NA|TRBV4-3
CASSPGQGWNSPLHF
TGCGCCAGCAGCCCCGGACAGGGGTGGAATTCACCCCTCCACTTT